This record concerns one T cell receptor (beta chain) sequence. Its matching antigen is unknown. Random hexamers were used to reverse transcribe the RNA input (roughly 0.5 to 1 ug). TCRdb re-called the immunoSEQ multiplex PCR reads through MiXCR, storing one row per CDR3 protein. Of 150,000 to 190,000 distinct CDR3 sequences in the sample, 95% were seen once. Negative magnetic isolation gave CD8+ and CD4+ cells; FACS enriched CD8+ TEMRA. This entry belongs to a study of CD8 T cells in Susac syndrome. Findings of the study overall: Regarding the TCR sequencing and HLA analysis, the study admitted that a relatively small number of individuals were involved.

The V end lost 2 bases, the J end lost 1 base, and 12 bases lay between the germline ends. Germline V lookup: CDR1 LNHNV, CDR2 YYDKDF (reference sequence). CDR3 length equals 15 residues. Sample: CD4+ T cells from PBMCs. This TCR derives from a human donor with Susac syndrome. The chain carries TRBV15 and TRBJ2-7; D gene unclear. The CDR3 DNA reads as TGTGCCACCAGCAGACCCATGGGTGGTTCCTACGAGCAGTACTTC. It encodes CATSRPMGGSYEQYF.